The 3 T cell receptor beta chains listed next were all sequenced from one sample in a study of T cell changes during pregnancy in multiple sclerosis. Measured with immunoSEQ multiplex PCR; TCRdb has only the in-frame clones, and not every one. This table has over 50,000 clones, roughly 90% appearing once. Sequences were derived from peripheral blood, sampled in the first trimester of pregnancy. The receptors were sampled from a female donor with multiple sclerosis, enrolled in a pregnancy study.

The J gene is TRBJ2-7, the V gene TRBV19; 8 bases match TRBD1. Trimming at V came to 7 bases and at J to 0 bases, leaving 8 bases not matched to a gene. This CDR3 is 15 amino acids long. Germline loops: CDR1 LNHDA, CDR2 SQIVND (reference sequence). The CDR3 DNA is TGTGCCAGTAACGACAGGGGCGACAACTCCTACGAGCAGTACTTC. This sequence encodes CASNDRGDNSYEQYF.

V usage is TRBV5-1 and J usage is TRBJ1-3; D not resolved. CDR1 is SGHRS, CDR2 YFSETQ, per germline. V was clipped by 4 bases and J by 4 bases, with 12 bases between them. This CDR3 has 14 residues. CDR3 amino acids: CASSLGLGGNTIYF. CDR3 in DNA: TGCGCCAGCAGCCTAGGACTCGGAGGAAACACCATATATTTT.

The rearrangement uses TRBV19 and TRBJ1-1, with D possibly matching TRBD1 (6 bases). Germline CDR1 is LNHDA and CDR2 is SQIVND (reference sequence). The CDR3 length is 13 residues. V was trimmed by 5 bases and J by 4 bases, leaving 11 bases between them. DNA for the CDR3: TGTGCCAGTAGTGACAGGTGGACCACTGAAGCTTTCTTT. Residues: CASSDRWTTEAFF.